A single sample gave rise to the 11 T cell receptor beta chains below, sequenced in a study of T cells in Graves' hyperthyroidism and ophthalmopathy. Amplified TCR beta CDR3 regions came from RNA transcripts. Using the HTBI primer set, a first-round RT-PCR was run on the TCR CDR3. TCRdb ran MiXCR on the multiplex PCR reads and lists one entry per CDR3 protein. The profile shows 600,000 or so distinct CDR3 sequences, about 14% of them singletons. Sequencing used blood. The receptors were gathered from a woman between 45 and 65 years old with Graves' ophthalmopathy.

This clonotype was found a few times. J is TRBJ1-4 and V is TRBV20-1; D call uncertain. CDR3 length equals 13 residues. The germline gives CDR1 DFQATT, CDR2 SNEGSKA (reference sequence). V lost 3 bases and J 6 bases, leaving 11 bases between the germline ends. The CDR3 protein is CSASRGWDEKLFF. The CDR3 region has the DNA TGCAGTGCTAGTCGTGGGTGGGATGAAAAACTGTTTTTT.

This clonotype turned up a few times. The CDR3 region has the DNA TGTGCCAGCAGTGCGACTAGCGGGAGGATGGAGCAGTACTTC. It is translated as CASSATSGRMEQYF. The genes are TRBV7-9 and TRBJ2-7; 13 bases are a match to TRBD2. The CDR3 has 14 residues. J gave up 7 bases and V 6 bases, and 6 bases lay outside the gene matches. Germline CDR1 SEHNR, CDR2 FQNEAQ (reference sequence).

This clonotype was observed many times. One end of the junction fails to match germline, which may point to a read error. This chain connects TRBV7-7 to TRBJ2-1; D is perhaps TRBD2 (6 bases). Germline values: CDR1 SSHAT, CDR2 FNYEAQ (reference sequence). CDR3 length: 13 amino acids. The CDR3 DNA reads as TGTGCTAGCAGCTTAGCAGAGGGAGGCGAGCAGTTCTTC. It yields the protein CASSLAEGGEQFF.

This clonotype was picked up many times. The CDR3 protein is CASSPGTANNQPQHF. The CDR3 DNA reads TGTGCCAGCAGCCCCGGGACAGCCAACAATCAGCCCCAGCATTTT. This chain links TRBV12-3 or TRBV12-4 with TRBJ1-5; 7 nucleotides align to TRBD1. This CDR3 region has 15 residues. V was pared by 6 bases and J by 3 bases, with 8 bases of the junction left unmatched.

Regarding this clonotype: The junction differs from germline at one of its ends, possibly a read error. In DNA form, the CDR3 reads TGTGCTAGCAGCTTAGCAGCGGGAGGGCCGAATGAGCAGTTCTTC. Residues: CASSLAAGGPNEQFF. The chain has TRBV7-7 and TRBJ2-1; TRBD2 agrees at 10 bases. Germline assignment: CDR1 SSHAT and CDR2 FNYEAQ (reference sequence). CDR3 length: 15 amino acids.

This sequence joins TRBV6-1 and TRBJ1-3; TRBD1 might be the D (5 bases). Germline loops: CDR1 MNHNS, CDR2 SASEGT. Trimming removed 5 bases at V and 0 bases at J, with 11 bases between. CDR3 length equals 15 residues. CDR3: CASSRDSNSGNTIYF. CDR3 in DNA: TGTGCCAGCAGTAGAGACAGCAACTCTGGAAACACCATATATTTT.

This clonotype was detected ten times or more. The chain has TRBV12-3 or TRBV12-4 and TRBJ1-5; D is uncertain. The CDR3 runs 16 residues. Trimming removed 5 bases from V and 1 base from J, with 15 bases in between. For the CDR3, the DNA is TGTGCCAGCAGTCCAATAGCTGGGGTAAGCAATCAGCCCCAGCATTTT. Its translation is CASSPIAGVSNQPQHF.

At least ten counts were recorded for this clonotype. Written as DNA, the CDR3 is TGTGCCAGCAGCCTTCCAGGCGGGGAGCTGTTTTTT. Protein: CASSLPGGELFF. The genes are TRBV3-1 and TRBJ2-2; no firm D call. CDR3 length: 12 residues. Trimming removed 4 bases from V and 7 bases from J, with 7 bases in between. The V gene's germline CDR1 is LGHDT and CDR2 YNNKEL (reference sequence).

This clonotype was seen only a few times. The chain combines TRBV7-2 with TRBJ2-2; 8 nucleotides match TRBD1. The J segment lost 4 bases and the V segment lost 5 bases, leaving 9 bases of the junction unmatched. CDR1 is SGHTA, CDR2 FQGNSA, per germline. This CDR3 has 16 amino acids. The DNA for the CDR3 is TGTGCCAGCAGCCTTCGGACAGGGAGCACCACCGGGGAGCTGTTTTTT. Encoded protein: CASSLRTGSTTGELFF.

This clonotype showed up just a few times. This rearrangement joins TRBV3-1 to TRBJ1-1; D is unclear. CDR3 length: 18 residues. The V end was cut by 0 bases, the J end by 10 bases, with 27 bases between. Germline V CDR1 and CDR2: LGHDT, YNNKEL (reference sequence). CDR3 nucleotide sequence: TGTGCCAGCAGCCAAGATCTGATTGGAACCCTCCTTCCAAAGGCAGCTTTCTTT. Amino acid sequence: CASSQDLIGTLLPKAAFF. Variable domain in full (rest from reference TRBV3-1 and TRBJ1-1): DTAVSQTPKYLVTQMGNDKSIKCEQNLGHDTMYWYKQDSKKFLKIMFSYNNKELIINETVPNRFSPKSPDKAHLNLHINSLELGDSAVYFCASSQDLIGTLLPKAAFFGQGTRLTVV.

This clonotype was observed at least ten times. This chain links TRBV20-1 with TRBJ1-1; the D is unclear. Trimming took off 7 bases at V and 6 bases at J, with 6 bases between the two ends. The germline V gene encodes CDR1 DFQATT and CDR2 SNEGSKA (reference sequence). The CDR3 is 9 amino acids. The CDR3 loop reads CSGVAEAFF. The CDR3 coding sequence is TGCAGTGGGGTCGCTGAAGCTTTCTTT.